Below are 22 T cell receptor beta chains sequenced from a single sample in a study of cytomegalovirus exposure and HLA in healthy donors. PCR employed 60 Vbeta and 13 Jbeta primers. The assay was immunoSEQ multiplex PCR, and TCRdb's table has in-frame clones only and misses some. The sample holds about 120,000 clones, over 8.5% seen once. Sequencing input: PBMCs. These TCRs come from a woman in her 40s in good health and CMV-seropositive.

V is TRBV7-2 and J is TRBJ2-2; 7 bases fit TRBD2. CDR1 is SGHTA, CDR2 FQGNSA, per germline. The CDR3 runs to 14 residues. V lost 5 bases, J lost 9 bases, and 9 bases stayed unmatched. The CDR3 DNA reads TGTGCCAGCAGCCGGCTAGCGGCGAGGAGGGAGCTGTTTTTT. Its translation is CASSRLAARRELFF. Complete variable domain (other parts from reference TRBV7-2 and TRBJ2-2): GAGVSQSPSNKVTEKGKDVELRCDPISGHTALYWYRQSLGQGLEFLIYFQGNSAPDKSGLPSDRFSAERTGGSVSTLTIQRTQQEDSAVYLCASSRLAARRELFFGEGSRLTVL.

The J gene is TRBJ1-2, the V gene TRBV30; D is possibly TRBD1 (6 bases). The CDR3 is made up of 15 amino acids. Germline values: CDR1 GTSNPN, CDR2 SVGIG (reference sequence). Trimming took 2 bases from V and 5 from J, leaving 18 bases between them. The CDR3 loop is CAWSWQGNPYYGYTF. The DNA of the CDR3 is TGTGCCTGGAGTTGGCAGGGGAACCCTTATTATGGCTACACCTTC. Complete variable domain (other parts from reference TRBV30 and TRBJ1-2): SQTIHQWPATLVQPVGSPLSLECTVEGTSNPNLYWYRQAAGRGLQLLFYSVGIGQISSEVPQNLSASRPQDRQFILSSKKLLLSDSGFYLCAWSWQGNPYYGYTFGSGTRLTVV.

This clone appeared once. Here the CDR3 DNA reads TGTGCCAGCAGTGAATCCCCGGCCAGGGGCAATCAGCCCCAGCATTTT. This sequence encodes CASSESPARGNQPQHF. The chain links TRBV2 to TRBJ1-5; weak D call: TRBD1 (5 bases). Per the germline V gene, CDR1 is SNHLY and CDR2 is FYNNEI. The V gene lost 2 bases and the J gene lost 2 bases, with 13 bases spanning the gap. This CDR3 has 16 residues. The whole variable domain, remainder taken from reference TRBV2 and TRBJ1-5, is EPEVTQTPSHQVTQMGQEVILRCVPISNHLYFYWYRQILGQKVEFLVSFYNNEISEKSEIFDDQFSVERPDGSNFTLKIRSTKLEDSAMYFCASSESPARGNQPQHFGDGTRLSIL.

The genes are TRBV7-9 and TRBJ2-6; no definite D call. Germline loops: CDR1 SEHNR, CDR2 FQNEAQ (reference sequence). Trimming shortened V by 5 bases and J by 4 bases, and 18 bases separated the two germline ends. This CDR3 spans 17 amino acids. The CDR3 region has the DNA TGTGCCAGCAGCCCCTACGTTTACTCGTACGGGGCCAACGTCCTGACTTTC. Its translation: CASSPYVYSYGANVLTF.

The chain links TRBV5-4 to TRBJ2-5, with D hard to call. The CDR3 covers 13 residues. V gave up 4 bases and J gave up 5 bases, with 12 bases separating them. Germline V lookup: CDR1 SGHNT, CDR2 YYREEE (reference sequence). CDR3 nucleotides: TGTGCCAGCAGCCAGGCCAGCCGGGAGACCCAGTACTTC. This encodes CASSQASRETQYF.

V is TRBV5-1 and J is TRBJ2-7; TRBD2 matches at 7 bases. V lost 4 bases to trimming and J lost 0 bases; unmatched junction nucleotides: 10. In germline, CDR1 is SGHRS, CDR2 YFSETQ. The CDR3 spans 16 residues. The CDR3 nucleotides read TGCGCCAGCAGCCCTGACAATGGGGGGGGCTCCTACGAGCAGTACTTC. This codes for CASSPDNGGGSYEQYF.

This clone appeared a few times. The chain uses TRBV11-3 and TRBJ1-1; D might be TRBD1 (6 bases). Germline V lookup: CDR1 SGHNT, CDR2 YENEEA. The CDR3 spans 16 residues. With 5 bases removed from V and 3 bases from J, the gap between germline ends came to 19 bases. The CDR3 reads CASSAGQGRKDTEAFF. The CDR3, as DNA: TGTGCCAGCAGCGCCGGCCAGGGGAGAAAGGACACTGAAGCTTTCTTT.

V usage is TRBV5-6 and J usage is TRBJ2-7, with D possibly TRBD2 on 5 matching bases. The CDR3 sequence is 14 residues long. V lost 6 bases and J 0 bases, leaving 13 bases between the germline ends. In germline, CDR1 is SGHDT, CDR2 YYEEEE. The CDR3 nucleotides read TGTGCCAGCACCTGGGGAGCGAGCTCCTACGAGCAGTACTTC. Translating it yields CASTWGASSYEQYF.

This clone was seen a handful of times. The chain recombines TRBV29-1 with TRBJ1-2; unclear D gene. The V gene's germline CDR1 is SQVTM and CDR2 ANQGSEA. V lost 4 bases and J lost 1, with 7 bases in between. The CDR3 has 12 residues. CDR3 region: CSVGNSNYGYTF. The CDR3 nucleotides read TGCAGCGTTGGAAACAGTAACTATGGCTACACCTTC. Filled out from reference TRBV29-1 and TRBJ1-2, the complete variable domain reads SAVISQKPSRDICQRGTSLTIQCQVDSQVTMMFWYRQQPGQSLTLIATANQGSEATYESGFVIDKFPISRPNLTFSTLTVSNMSPEDSSIYLCSVGNSNYGYTFGSGTRLTVV.

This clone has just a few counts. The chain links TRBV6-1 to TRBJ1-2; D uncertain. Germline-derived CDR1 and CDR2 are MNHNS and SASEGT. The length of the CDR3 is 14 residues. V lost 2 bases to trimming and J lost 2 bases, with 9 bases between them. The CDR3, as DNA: TGTGCCAGCAGTGAAAACCCGGGGAACTATGGCTACACCTTC. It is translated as CASSENPGNYGYTF.

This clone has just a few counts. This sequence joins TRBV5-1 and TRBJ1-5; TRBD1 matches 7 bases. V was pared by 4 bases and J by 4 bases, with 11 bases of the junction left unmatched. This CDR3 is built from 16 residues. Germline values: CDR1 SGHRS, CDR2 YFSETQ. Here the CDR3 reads CASSLTPDRSNQPQHF. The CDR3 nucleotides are TGCGCCAGCAGCCTCACCCCGGACAGGAGTAATCAGCCCCAGCATTTT.

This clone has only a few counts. The CDR3 coding sequence is TGTGCCAGTAGCCCGGACAGGGGGCACGGCTACACCTTC. It is translated as CASSPDRGHGYTF. The rearrangement uses TRBV19 and TRBJ1-2; 11 bases agree with TRBD1. Germline V lookup: CDR1 LNHDA, CDR2 SQIVND (reference sequence). The trim removed 6 bases at V and 8 bases at J, leaving 5 bases unmatched. This CDR3 contains 13 residues. Full variable domain (outside the CDR3, taken from reference TRBV19 and TRBJ1-2): DGGITQSPKYLFRKEGQNVTLSCEQNLNHDAMYWYRQDPGQGLRLIYYSQIVNDFQKGDIAEGYSVSREKKESFPLTVTSAQKNPTAFYLCASSPDRGHGYTFGSGTRLTVV.

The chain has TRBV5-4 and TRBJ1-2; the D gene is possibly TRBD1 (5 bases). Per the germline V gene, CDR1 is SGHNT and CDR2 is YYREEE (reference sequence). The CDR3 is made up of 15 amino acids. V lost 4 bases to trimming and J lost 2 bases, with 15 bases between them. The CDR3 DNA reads TGTGCCAGCAGCCTTAATTTGGGGGGAAACTATGGCTACACCTTC. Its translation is CASSLNLGGNYGYTF.

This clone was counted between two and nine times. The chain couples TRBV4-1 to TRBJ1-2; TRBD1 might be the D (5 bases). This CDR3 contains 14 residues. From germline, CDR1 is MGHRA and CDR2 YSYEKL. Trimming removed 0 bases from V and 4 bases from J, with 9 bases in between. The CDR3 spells CASSQEGQVYGYTF. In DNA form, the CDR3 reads TGCGCCAGCAGCCAAGAGGGGCAGGTCTATGGCTACACCTTC.

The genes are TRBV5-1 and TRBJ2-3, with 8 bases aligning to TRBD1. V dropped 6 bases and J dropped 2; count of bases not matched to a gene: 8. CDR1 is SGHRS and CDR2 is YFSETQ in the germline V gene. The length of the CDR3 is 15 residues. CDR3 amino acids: CASTSTGASTDTQYF. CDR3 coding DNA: TGCGCCAGCACTTCGACAGGGGCCTCCACAGATACGCAGTATTTT.

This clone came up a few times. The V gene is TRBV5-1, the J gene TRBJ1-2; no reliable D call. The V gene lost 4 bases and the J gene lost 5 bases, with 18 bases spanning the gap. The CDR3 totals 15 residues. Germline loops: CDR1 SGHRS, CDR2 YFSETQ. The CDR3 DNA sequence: TGCGCCAGCAGCCCCTCCAACGACGCGGGGTATGGCTACACCTTC. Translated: CASSPSNDAGYGYTF.

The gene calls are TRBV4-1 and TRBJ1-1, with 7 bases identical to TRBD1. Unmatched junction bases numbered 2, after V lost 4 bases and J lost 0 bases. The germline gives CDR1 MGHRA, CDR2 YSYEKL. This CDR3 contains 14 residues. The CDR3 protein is CASSRQGMNTEAFF. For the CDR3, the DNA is TGCGCCAGCAGCCGACAGGGCATGAACACTGAAGCTTTCTTT.

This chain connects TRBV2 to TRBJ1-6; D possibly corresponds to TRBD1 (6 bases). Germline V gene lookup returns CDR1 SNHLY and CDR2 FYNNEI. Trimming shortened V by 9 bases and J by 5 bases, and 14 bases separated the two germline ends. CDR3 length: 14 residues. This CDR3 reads CASAGTTDNSPLHF. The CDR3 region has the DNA TGTGCCAGTGCTGGGACAACTGATAATTCACCCCTCCACTTT.

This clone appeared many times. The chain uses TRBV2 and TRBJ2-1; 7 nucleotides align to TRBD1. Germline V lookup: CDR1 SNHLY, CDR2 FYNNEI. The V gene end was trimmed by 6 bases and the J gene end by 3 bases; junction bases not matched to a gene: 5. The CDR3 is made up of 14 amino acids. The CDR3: CASRGAGGYNEQFF. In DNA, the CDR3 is TGTGCCAGCAGAGGGGCAGGGGGCTACAATGAGCAGTTCTTC. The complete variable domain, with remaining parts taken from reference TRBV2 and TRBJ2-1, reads EPEVTQTPSHQVTQMGQEVILRCVPISNHLYFYWYRQILGQKVEFLVSFYNNEISEKSEIFDDQFSVERPDGSNFTLKIRSTKLEDSAMYFCASRGAGGYNEQFFGPGTRLTVL.

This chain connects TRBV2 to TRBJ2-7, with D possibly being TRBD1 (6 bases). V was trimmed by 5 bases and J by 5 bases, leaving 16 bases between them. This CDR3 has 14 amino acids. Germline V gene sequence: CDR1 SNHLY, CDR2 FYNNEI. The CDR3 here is CASSFTGFRDEQYF. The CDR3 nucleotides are TGTGCCAGCAGTTTCACAGGGTTTAGGGACGAGCAGTACTTC.

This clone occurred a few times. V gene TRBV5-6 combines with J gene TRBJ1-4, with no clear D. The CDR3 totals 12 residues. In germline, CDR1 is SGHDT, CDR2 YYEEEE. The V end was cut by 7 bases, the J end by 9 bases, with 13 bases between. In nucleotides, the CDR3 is TGTGCCAGCTCCGCACATTCCCAAAAACTGTTTTTT. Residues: CASSAHSQKLFF.

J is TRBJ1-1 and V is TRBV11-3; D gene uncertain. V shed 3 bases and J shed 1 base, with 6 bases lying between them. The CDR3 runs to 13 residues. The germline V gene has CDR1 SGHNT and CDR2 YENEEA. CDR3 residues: CASSFGKNTEAFF. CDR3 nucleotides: TGTGCCAGCAGCTTCGGGAAGAACACTGAAGCTTTCTTT.